Sequencing of this T cell receptor beta chain was carried out in a study of resident and recirculating memory T cells in vitiligo (dated by TCRdb to the late 2010s). As for the study more broadly: The study took epidermis from shave biopsies of two lesional and two nonlesional sites, plus PBMCs, from each of a few stable vitiligo patients for TCR beta sequencing. Without cell sorting, samples were homogenized immediately before genomic DNA was extracted using the Qiagen DNeasy Blood & Tissue Kit. The human TCR beta sequencing was designed to test whether specific clones found in lesional vitiligo skin differed from the clones found in nonlesional skin and in blood.

A patient's vitiligo counted as stable when the lesions had not changed at all during the previous 6 months. To count as stable, patients also needed to show no confetti depigmentation, which is a clinical sign of active vitiligo. Patients who had been treated within the previous three months were excluded. PBMCs were isolated from heparinized blood by Ficoll density gradient centrifugation and were subsequently flash-frozen. What the work shows at the level of the full study, not this receptor alone: No single dominant TCR clone was found, and clonality differed from one vitiligo lesion to another. Even within a single patient, overlap and correlation analysis found no significant repertoire overlap between any biopsies apart from each lesion compared with itself. TCR sequences were not conserved across biopsy sites or patients, suggesting that different T cell clones infiltrate different lesions, described as private specificity. Working out how much the T cell clones identified in the vitiligo lesions and the human Trm versus Tcm pools each contribute will require future mechanistic studies.

Its CDR3 holds 18 amino acids, cysteine through phenylalanine. Here the CDR3 DNA is all that survives: 54 bases in frame from base 1. V is shortened by 5 bases, J by 1 base, and the region joining them spans 23 bases. The germline V gene (reference sequence) yields SGHAT for CDR1 and FQDESV for CDR2. TCR beta chains were amplified from genomic DNA using the immunoSEQ hsTCRB kit. The immunoSEQ service ran the sequencing of the TCR beta libraries on an Illumina MiSeq instrument. Processing in the source paper ran as follows. Repertoire data were analyzed using the immunoSEQ Analyzer. TCRdb holds this immuneACCESS table with in-frame rearrangements only. Some clones are missing; in checked studies, unresolved V genes explain under half, and the rest has no known cause. V, J and clone size reflect that table, while D and trimming were determined from the DNA. This sample gives 55,000 to 75,000 clones in total; 91% of them show up just once. The ten largest clones represent roughly 5% of the sample.

This clone was counted once. Its antigen target is currently unknown. Base qualities were left out, and no much larger clone turns up one base away. The chain uses TRBV11-1 and TRBJ1-1; no D segment can be confidently identified. This clonotype was obtained from a male donor with vitiligo. Input material: blood. The bases are TGTGCCAGCAGCGGATTGTCCGGGAGCCGCTTGAAGAACACTGAAGCTTTCTTT. Translated, it reads CASSGLSGSRLKNTEAFF.